Below are 28 T cell receptor beta chains sequenced from a single sample in a study of blood T cell repertoires in COVID-19. Assay used: immunoSEQ multiplex PCR; TCRdb lists only in-frame clones, some missing. The sample consists of around 380,000 clones, more than 65% of them appearing once. Sample: peripheral blood. The receptor set was obtained from a human donor with acute or convalescent COVID-19. The donor label of this sample is uncertain.

The gene calls are TRBV4-1 and TRBJ1-2; maybe TRBD1 (5 bases). V was shortened by 0 bases and J by 2 bases, with 13 bases between the two germline ends. Germline V gives CDR1 MGHRA, CDR2 YSYEKL. This CDR3 region has 16 residues. CDR3 loop: CASSQEPGQPNYGYTF. The CDR3 bases are TGCGCCAGCAGCCAAGAGCCCGGACAACCCAACTATGGCTACACCTTC.

The chain links TRBV27 to TRBJ1-1, with D unresolved. The V gene lost 8 bases and the J gene lost 1 base, with 14 bases spanning the gap. CDR1 is MNHEY, CDR2 SMNVEV, per germline (reference sequence). This CDR3 is built from 14 residues. The CDR3 loop is CASRLGRENTEAFF. The CDR3 coding sequence is TGTGCCAGCCGACTCGGGAGGGAGAACACTGAAGCTTTCTTT.

The V gene is TRBV20-1, the J gene TRBJ2-1; 9 bases fit TRBD2. V shed 3 bases and J 7 bases; nucleotides not matched to a gene: 13. CDR1 is DFQATT, CDR2 SNEGSKA, per germline (reference sequence). The CDR3 has 16 amino acids. DNA of the CDR3: TGCAGTGCTAGTCGGGCTATAGCGGGAGCCGGGAATGAGCAGTTCTTC. Its translation is CSASRAIAGAGNEQFF.

In this sample, this clone turned up a few times. CDR3 DNA sequence: TGCAGCGTTCGGCACGACAGGGCGGCTGAAGCTTTCTTT. It codes for CSVRHDRAAEAFF. The V and J genes are TRBV29-1 and TRBJ1-1; 7 bases line up with TRBD1. Germline CDR1 and CDR2: SQVTM and ANQGSEA. The CDR3 runs to 13 residues. V gave up 5 bases and J gave up 6 bases; unmatched junction bases: 9.

V gene TRBV10-1 combines with J gene TRBJ2-1; 9 bases agree with TRBD2. The CDR3 has 16 residues. CDR1 and CDR2 (germline): WNHNN, SYGVQD (reference sequence). The J segment lost 2 bases and the V segment lost 0 bases, leaving 2 bases of the junction unmatched. This chain's CDR3 is CASSESAGGTYNEQFF. The CDR3 bases are TGCGCCAGCAGTGAGTCAGCGGGGGGAACCTACAATGAGCAGTTCTTC.

The chain joins TRBV4-1 to TRBJ1-3, with TRBD1 identical over 9 bases. Per the germline V gene, CDR1 is MGHRA and CDR2 is YSYEKL. The CDR3 consists of 17 residues. The V gene end was trimmed by 0 bases and the J gene end by 6 bases; junction bases not matched to a gene: 9. The DNA of the CDR3 is TGCGCCAGCAGCCAAGATCTCCGGACAGGGGTGGTAAACACCATATATTTT. Translated: CASSQDLRTGVVNTIYF.

The gene calls are TRBV5-6 and TRBJ2-7; tentatively, D is TRBD2 (5 bases). Per the germline V gene, CDR1 is SGHDT and CDR2 is YYEEEE. The CDR3 has 13 residues. V was clipped by 5 bases and J by 4 bases, with 13 bases between them. CDR3 sequence reads: CASSTGLIYEQYF. In nucleotides, the CDR3 is TGTGCCAGCAGTACCGGACTCATTTACGAGCAGTACTTC.

CDR3 in DNA: TGTGCCAGCAGCTTTCGACAGGGCCCTAACACCGGGGAGCTGTTTTTT. Encoded protein: CASSFRQGPNTGELFF. The chain recombines TRBV11-2 with TRBJ2-2; TRBD1 matches at 7 bases. Germline loops: CDR1 SGHAT, CDR2 FQNNGV. The CDR3 is made up of 16 amino acids. Trimming at V came to 3 bases and at J to 2 bases, leaving 6 bases not matched to a gene.

The chain has TRBV5-4 and TRBJ2-1, with 11 bases identical to TRBD2. Losses at the gene ends were 4 bases for V and 0 bases for J; bases not matched to a gene: 3. The V gene's germline CDR1 is SGHNT and CDR2 YYREEE (reference sequence). CDR3 size: 16 residues. This chain's CDR3 is CASSGLAGGSYNEQFF. DNA of the CDR3: TGTGCCAGCAGCGGTCTAGCGGGGGGCTCCTACAATGAGCAGTTCTTC.

The chain employs TRBV28 and TRBJ1-1; D is undetermined. The germline V gene has CDR1 MDHEN and CDR2 SYDVKM. With 4 bases removed from V and 1 base from J, the gap between germline ends came to 13 bases. This CDR3 region has 15 residues. The CDR3 DNA follows: TGTGCCAGCAGTTCCCCAGCAGCGGGGAACACTGAAGCTTTCTTT. This encodes CASSSPAAGNTEAFF. Full variable domain (rest looked up from reference TRBV28 and TRBJ1-1): DVKVTQSSRYLVKRTGEKVFLECVQDMDHENMFWYRQDPGLGLRLIYFSYDVKMKEKGDIPEGYSVSREKKERFSLILESASTNQTSMYLCASSSPAAGNTEAFFGQGTRLTVV.

This chain uses TRBV13 with TRBJ2-2, with 8 bases identical to TRBD1. The CDR3 length is 14 residues. V dropped 7 bases and J dropped 7; count of bases not matched to a gene: 8. CDR1 and CDR2 (germline): PRHDT, FYEKMQ (reference sequence). The CDR3 DNA is TGTGCCAGCAACACAGGGGGAAATGTCGGGGAGCTGTTTTTT. The encoded protein is CASNTGGNVGELFF. Looking up the rest from reference TRBV13 and TRBJ2-2 gives the full variable domain: AAGVIQSPRHLIKEKRETATLKCYPIPRHDTVYWYQQGPGQDPQFLISFYEKMQSDKGSIPDRFSAQQFSDYHSELNMSSLELGDSALYFCASNTGGNVGELFFGEGSRLTVL.

The CDR3 protein is CASSKGQGAANSPLHF. In DNA, the CDR3 is TGTGCCAGCAGTAAAGGACAGGGGGCGGCTAATTCACCCCTCCACTTT. The rearrangement joins TRBV2 to TRBJ1-6, with 11 bases aligning to TRBD1. V shed 5 bases, J shed 6 bases, and the junction held 6 bases outside the gene matches. There are 16 residues in the CDR3. CDR1 SNHLY and CDR2 FYNNEI come from the germline V gene.

This CDR3 is CASSVRRDSGYTF. CDR3 coding DNA: TGTGCCAGCAGCGTAAGGAGGGATAGTGGCTACACCTTC. The V gene is TRBV9, the J gene TRBJ1-2; D is unclear. This CDR3 is built from 13 residues. Trimming removed 1 base from V and 7 bases from J, with 11 bases in between. CDR1 and CDR2 (germline): SGDLS, YYNGEE.

This chain connects TRBV27 to TRBJ1-1; D ambiguous. With 4 bases removed from V and 1 base from J, the gap between germline ends came to 10 bases. The CDR3 spans 14 residues. CDR1 and CDR2 (germline): MNHEY, SMNVEV (reference sequence). The chain's CDR3 is CASSSHRQNTEAFF. As DNA, the CDR3 is TGTGCCAGCAGTTCCCACAGACAGAACACTGAAGCTTTCTTT.

The V call is TRBV6-2 or TRBV6-3, the J call TRBJ1-1; D is perhaps TRBD1 (5 bases). CDR1 MNHEY and CDR2 SVGEGT come from the germline V gene. With 1 base removed from V and 1 base from J, the gap between germline ends came to 19 bases. The CDR3 extends over 18 amino acids. The CDR3 DNA reads TGTGCCAGCAGTTACTGGTCTGGTTTGGGGCAGCCGAACACTGAAGCTTTCTTT. The encoded protein is CASSYWSGLGQPNTEAFF.

The chain couples TRBV2 to TRBJ1-5, with 7 bases lining up with TRBD1. CDR1 and CDR2 from the germline V gene are SNHLY and FYNNEI. Trimming took 6 bases from V and 4 from J; bases not matched to a gene: 9. The CDR3 runs 15 residues. The CDR3 nucleotides read TGTGCCAGCAGGGCAGAGGGGGCTGGGAATCAGCCCCAGCATTTT. It translates to CASRAEGAGNQPQHF.

V usage is TRBV2 and J usage is TRBJ1-5; 9 nucleotides match TRBD1. This CDR3 region has 14 residues. Germline CDR1 SNHLY, CDR2 FYNNEI. The junction had 11 bases not matched to a gene; V was cut back by 6 bases and J by 11 bases. The chain's CDR3 is CASREWDRVGAQHF. DNA for the CDR3: TGTGCCAGCAGAGAATGGGACAGGGTGGGAGCCCAGCATTTT.

The chain employs TRBV6-5 and TRBJ1-5; D not resolved. This CDR3 has 15 amino acids. Between the trimmed V and J ends, which lost 0 bases and 4 bases, there was a span of 10 bases. The germline gives CDR1 MNHEY, CDR2 SVGAGI. This CDR3 is CASSYSRQPNQPQHF. CDR3 DNA sequence: TGTGCCAGCAGTTACTCGCGCCAACCAAATCAGCCCCAGCATTTT.

The genes are TRBV6-6 and TRBJ1-6, with D perhaps matching TRBD1 (5 bases). The CDR3 has 15 residues. Germline V gene sequence: CDR1 MNHNY, CDR2 SVGAGI (reference sequence). Trimming cost V 6 bases and J 0 bases, with 9 bases left between them. The CDR3 coding sequence is TGTGCCAGCAGGACTGACAGCTCCTATAATTCACCCCTCCACTTT. This codes for CASRTDSSYNSPLHF.

There are a few counts of this clone. The CDR3 reads CSVDPGNGYTF. DNA for the CDR3: TGCAGCGTTGACCCAGGGAACGGCTACACCTTC. J is TRBJ1-2 and V is TRBV29-1, with a tentative D call TRBD1 (5 bases). Trimming took off 3 bases at V and 8 bases at J, with 10 bases between the two ends. The V gene's germline CDR1 is SQVTM and CDR2 ANQGSEA. The CDR3 is 11 residues long.

V and J are TRBV6-5 and TRBJ1-5; tentatively, D is TRBD1 (5 bases). Trimming removed 0 bases at V and 5 bases at J, with 8 bases between. The CDR3 is made up of 14 amino acids. From germline, CDR1 is MNHEY and CDR2 SVGAGI. CDR3 in amino acids: CASSYSWGDQPQHF. As DNA, the CDR3 is TGTGCCAGCAGTTACTCGTGGGGGGATCAGCCCCAGCATTTT.

This chain uses TRBV4-1 with TRBJ2-3, with TRBD2 matching 15 bases. Germline CDR1 reads MGHRA; CDR2 reads YSYEKL. CDR3 length: 18 residues. With V trimmed by 2 bases and J by 1 base, 4 bases remained unmatched. The CDR3 DNA follows: TGCGCCAGCAGCCAACCGGGACTAGCGGGGGGAGGCACAGATACGCAGTATTTT. It codes for CASSQPGLAGGGTDTQYF.

J is TRBJ1-5 and V is TRBV23-1, with D unclear. TRBV23-1 is given ORF status, its function remaining uncertain. V was shortened by 11 bases and J by 3 bases, with 23 bases between the two germline ends. The CDR3 consists of 16 residues. CDR3 protein: CAAMVGDLSFNQPQHF. In DNA form, the CDR3 reads TGCGCCGCAATGGTGGGCGACCTGAGTTTCAATCAGCCCCAGCATTTT.

The chain couples TRBV7-8 to TRBJ1-2; 7 nucleotides align to TRBD1. With 1 base clipped from V and 7 bases from J, the junction kept 3 bases outside the gene matches. Germline-derived CDR1 and CDR2 are SGHVS and FQNEAQ. The CDR3 is 13 amino acids. CDR3 in DNA: TGTGCCAGCAGCTTAGTAGCAGGGGGTGGCTACACCTTC. Translated: CASSLVAGGGYTF. The full variable domain, with the rest looked up from reference TRBV7-8 and TRBJ1-2, is GAGVSQSPRYKVAKRGQDVALRCDPISGHVSLFWYQQALGQGPEFLTYFQNEAQLDKSGLPSDRFFAERPEGSVSTLKIQRTQQEDSAVYLCASSLVAGGGYTFGSGTRLTVV.

The chain uses TRBV5-1 and TRBJ2-1; maybe TRBD1 (5 bases). Germline CDR1 reads SGHRS; CDR2 reads YFSETQ. The germline V and J ends were trimmed by 2 bases and 6 bases, with 18 bases remaining between them. The CDR3 has 16 residues. CDR3 sequence (DNA): TGCGCCAGCAGCTTCTTCAGGGATTCTAGTTCCAATGAGCAGTTCTTC. Amino acids: CASSFFRDSSSNEQFF.

V is TRBV4-1 and J is TRBJ1-3, with 11 bases that match TRBD1. After removal of 4 bases from V and 4 bases from J, the junction contained 3 bases not matched to a gene. This CDR3 is 15 amino acids long. CDR1 is MGHRA and CDR2 is YSYEKL in the germline V gene. The CDR3 spells CASSLDRGRGNTIYF. In nucleotides, the CDR3 is TGCGCCAGCAGCCTGGACAGGGGGCGAGGAAACACCATATATTTT.

This clone appeared a few times. The J gene is TRBJ1-5, the V gene TRBV12-3 or TRBV12-4; 9 positions agree with TRBD1. CDR3 length: 13 amino acids. The V gene end was trimmed by 6 bases and the J gene end by 5 bases; junction bases not matched to a gene: 2. DNA for the CDR3: TGTGCCAGCAGGGGACAGGGCGATCAGCCCCAGCATTTT. It encodes CASRGQGDQPQHF.

The chain combines TRBV5-1 with TRBJ1-1, with D possibly matching TRBD1 (6 bases). The CDR3 covers 14 residues. V lost 6 bases and J lost 0, with 12 bases in between. Germline loops: CDR1 SGHRS, CDR2 YFSETQ. The CDR3 protein is CASTSDRMNTEAFF. In DNA, the CDR3 is TGCGCCAGCACGAGTGACAGGATGAACACTGAAGCTTTCTTT. Looking up the rest from reference TRBV5-1 and TRBJ1-1 gives the full variable domain: KAGVTQTPRYLIKTRGQQVTLSCSPISGHRSVSWYQQTPGQGLQFLFEYFSETQRNKGNFPGRFSGRQFSNSRSEMNVSTLELGDSALYLCASTSDRMNTEAFFGQGTRLTVV.